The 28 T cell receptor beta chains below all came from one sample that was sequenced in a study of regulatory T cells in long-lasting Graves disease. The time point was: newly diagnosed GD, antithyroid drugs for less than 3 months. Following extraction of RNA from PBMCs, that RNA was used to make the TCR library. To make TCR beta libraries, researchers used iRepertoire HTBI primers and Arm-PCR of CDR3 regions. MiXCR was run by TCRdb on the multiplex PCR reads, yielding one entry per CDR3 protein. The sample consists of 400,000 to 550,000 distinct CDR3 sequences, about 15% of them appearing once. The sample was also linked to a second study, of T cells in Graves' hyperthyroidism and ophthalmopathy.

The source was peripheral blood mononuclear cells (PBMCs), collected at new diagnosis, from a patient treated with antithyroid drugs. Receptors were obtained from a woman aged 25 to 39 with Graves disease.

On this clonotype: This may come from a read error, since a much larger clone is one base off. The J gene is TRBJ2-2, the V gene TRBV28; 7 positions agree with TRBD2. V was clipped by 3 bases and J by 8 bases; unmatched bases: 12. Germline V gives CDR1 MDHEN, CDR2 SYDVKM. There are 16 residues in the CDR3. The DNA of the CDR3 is TGTGCCAGCAGTTTCGGGACGGAGAGCGGGATGGGGGAGCTGTTTTTT. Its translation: CASSFGTESGMGELFF.

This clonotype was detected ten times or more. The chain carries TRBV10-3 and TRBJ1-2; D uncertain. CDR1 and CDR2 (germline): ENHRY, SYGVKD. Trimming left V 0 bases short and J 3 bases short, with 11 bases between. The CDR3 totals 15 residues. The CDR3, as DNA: TGTGCCATCAGTGAGTCGAGGAGGCCAGACTATGGCTACACCTTC. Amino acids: CAISESRRPDYGYTF.

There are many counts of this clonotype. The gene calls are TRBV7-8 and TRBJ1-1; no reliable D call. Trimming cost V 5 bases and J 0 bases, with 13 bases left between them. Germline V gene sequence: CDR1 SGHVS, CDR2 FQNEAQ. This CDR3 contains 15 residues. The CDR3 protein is CASSEGNRMNTEAFF. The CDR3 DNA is TGTGCCAGCAGCGAAGGGAACAGAATGAACACTGAAGCTTTCTTT.

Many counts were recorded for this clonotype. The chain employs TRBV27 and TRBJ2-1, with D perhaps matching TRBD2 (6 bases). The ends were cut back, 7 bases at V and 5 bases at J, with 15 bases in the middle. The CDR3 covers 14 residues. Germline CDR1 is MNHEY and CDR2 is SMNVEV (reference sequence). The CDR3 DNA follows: TGTGCCAGCACAACCGGGACTCCCGACAATGAGCAGTTCTTC. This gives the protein CASTTGTPDNEQFF.

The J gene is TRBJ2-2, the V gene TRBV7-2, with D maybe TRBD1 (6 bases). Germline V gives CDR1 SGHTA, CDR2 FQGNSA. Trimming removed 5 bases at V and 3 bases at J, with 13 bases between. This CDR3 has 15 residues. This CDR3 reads CASSQFRGDTGELFF. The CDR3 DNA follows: TGTGCCAGCAGCCAATTCAGGGGAGACACCGGGGAGCTGTTTTTT.

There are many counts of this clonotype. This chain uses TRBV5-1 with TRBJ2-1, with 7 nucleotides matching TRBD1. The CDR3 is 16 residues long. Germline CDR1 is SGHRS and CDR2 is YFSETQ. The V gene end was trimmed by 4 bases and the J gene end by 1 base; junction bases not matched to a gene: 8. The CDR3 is CASSPIGTASYNEQFF. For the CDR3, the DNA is TGCGCCAGCAGCCCTATCGGGACAGCGTCCTACAATGAGCAGTTCTTC.

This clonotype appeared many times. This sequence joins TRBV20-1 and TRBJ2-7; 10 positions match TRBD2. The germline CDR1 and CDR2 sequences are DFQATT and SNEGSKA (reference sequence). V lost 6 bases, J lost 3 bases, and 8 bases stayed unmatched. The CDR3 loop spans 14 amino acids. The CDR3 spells CSAPRLAGHYEQYF. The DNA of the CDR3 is TGCAGTGCACCCCGACTAGCGGGCCACTACGAGCAGTACTTC.

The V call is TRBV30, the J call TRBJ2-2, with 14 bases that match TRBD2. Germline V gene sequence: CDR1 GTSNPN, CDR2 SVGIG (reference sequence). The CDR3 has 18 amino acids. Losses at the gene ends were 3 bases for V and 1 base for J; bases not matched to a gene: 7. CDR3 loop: CAWRHSGLAGENTGELFF. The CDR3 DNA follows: TGTGCCTGGAGACACTCGGGACTAGCGGGAGAGAACACCGGGGAGCTGTTTTTT.

For the CDR3, the DNA is TGCAGTGCTAGGAGTGAGGGGGGGGGAACAGGCCAAGAGACCCAGTACTTC. This sequence encodes CSARSEGGGTGQETQYF. The chain is built from TRBV20-1 and TRBJ2-5; the D gene is possibly TRBD2 (7 bases). This CDR3 region has 17 residues. Germline V lookup: CDR1 DFQATT, CDR2 SNEGSKA (reference sequence). Deletions cut 3 bases from V and 1 base from J, with 21 bases between.

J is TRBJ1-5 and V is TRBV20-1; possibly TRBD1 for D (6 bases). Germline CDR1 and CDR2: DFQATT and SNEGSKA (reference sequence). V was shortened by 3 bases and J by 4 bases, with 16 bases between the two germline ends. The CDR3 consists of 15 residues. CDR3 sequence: CSASASGARNQPQHF. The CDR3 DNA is TGCAGTGCTAGTGCCTCAGGGGCTCGGAATCAGCCCCAGCATTTT.

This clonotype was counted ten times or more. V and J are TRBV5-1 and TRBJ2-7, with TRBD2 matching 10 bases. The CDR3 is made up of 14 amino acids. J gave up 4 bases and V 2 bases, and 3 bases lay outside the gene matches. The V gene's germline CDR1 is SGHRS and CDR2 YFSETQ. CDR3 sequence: CASSLAGGWYEQYF. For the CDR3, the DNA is TGCGCCAGCAGCTTAGCGGGAGGGTGGTACGAGCAGTACTTC.

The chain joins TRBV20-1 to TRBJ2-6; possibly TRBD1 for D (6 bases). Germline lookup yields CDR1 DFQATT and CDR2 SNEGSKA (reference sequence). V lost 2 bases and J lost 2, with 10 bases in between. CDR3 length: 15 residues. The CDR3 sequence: CSARLQGTGANVLTF. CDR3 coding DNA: TGCAGTGCTAGATTACAGGGAACTGGGGCCAACGTCCTGACTTTC.

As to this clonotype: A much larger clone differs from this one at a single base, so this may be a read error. The CDR3, as DNA: TGTGCCAGCGCCCAGCGGGAGTCTAGCGAGCAGTACTTC. It is translated as CASAQRESSEQYF. The V and J genes are TRBV6-2 or TRBV6-3 and TRBJ2-7; TRBD2 matches at 8 bases. Unmatched junction bases numbered 9, after V lost 8 bases and J lost 6 bases. CDR1 and CDR2 from the germline V gene are MNHEY and SVGEGT. There are 13 residues in the CDR3.

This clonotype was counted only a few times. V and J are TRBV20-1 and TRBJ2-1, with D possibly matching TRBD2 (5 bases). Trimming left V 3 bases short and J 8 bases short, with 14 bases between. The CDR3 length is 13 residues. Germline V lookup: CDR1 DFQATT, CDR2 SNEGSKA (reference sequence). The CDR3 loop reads CSASPSGVDEQFF. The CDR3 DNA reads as TGCAGTGCTAGTCCCTCCGGGGTCGATGAGCAGTTCTTC.

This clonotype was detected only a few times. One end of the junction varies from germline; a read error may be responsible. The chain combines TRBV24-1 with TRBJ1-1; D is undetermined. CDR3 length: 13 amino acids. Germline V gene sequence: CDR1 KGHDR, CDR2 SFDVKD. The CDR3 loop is CATSGDKNTEAFF. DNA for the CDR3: TGTGCCACAAGTGGTGACAAGAACACTGAAGCTTTCTTT.

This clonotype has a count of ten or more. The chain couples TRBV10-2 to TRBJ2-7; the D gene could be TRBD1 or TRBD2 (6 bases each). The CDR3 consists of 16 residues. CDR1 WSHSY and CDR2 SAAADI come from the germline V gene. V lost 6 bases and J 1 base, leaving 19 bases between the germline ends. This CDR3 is CASSGQSAGRSYEQYF. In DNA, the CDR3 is TGCGCCAGCAGCGGACAGTCGGCGGGACGGTCCTACGAGCAGTACTTC.

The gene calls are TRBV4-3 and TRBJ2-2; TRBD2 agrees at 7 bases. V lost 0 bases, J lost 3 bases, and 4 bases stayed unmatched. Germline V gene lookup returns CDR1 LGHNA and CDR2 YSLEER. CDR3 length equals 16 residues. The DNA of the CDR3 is TGCGCCAGCAGCCAAGATCTCGCGGGGGACACCGGGGAGCTGTTTTTT. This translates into CASSQDLAGDTGELFF.

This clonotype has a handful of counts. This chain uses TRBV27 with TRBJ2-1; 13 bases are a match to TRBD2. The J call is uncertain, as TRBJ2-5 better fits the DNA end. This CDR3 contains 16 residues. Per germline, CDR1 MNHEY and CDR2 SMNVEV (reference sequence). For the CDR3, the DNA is TGTGCCAGCAGTTCGGAGGGACTAGCGGGATCAGAGACCCAGTACTTC. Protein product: CASSSEGLAGSETQYF.

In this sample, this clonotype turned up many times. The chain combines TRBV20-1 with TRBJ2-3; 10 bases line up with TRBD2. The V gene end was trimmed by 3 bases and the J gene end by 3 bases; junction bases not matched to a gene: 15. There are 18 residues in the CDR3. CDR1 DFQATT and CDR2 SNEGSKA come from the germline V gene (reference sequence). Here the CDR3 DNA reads TGCAGTGCTAGGCCGCCCAGCGGGAGGGGAGGGTCTACAGATACGCAGTATTTT. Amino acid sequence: CSARPPSGRGGSTDTQYF.

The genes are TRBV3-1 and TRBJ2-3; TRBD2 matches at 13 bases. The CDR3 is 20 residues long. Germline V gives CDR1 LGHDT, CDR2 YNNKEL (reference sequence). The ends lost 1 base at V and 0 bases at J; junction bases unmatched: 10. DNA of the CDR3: TGTGCCAGCAGCCAAGTAGCCCCGGGACTAGCGGGATCTAGCACAGATACGCAGTATTTT. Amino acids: CASSQVAPGLAGSSTDTQYF.

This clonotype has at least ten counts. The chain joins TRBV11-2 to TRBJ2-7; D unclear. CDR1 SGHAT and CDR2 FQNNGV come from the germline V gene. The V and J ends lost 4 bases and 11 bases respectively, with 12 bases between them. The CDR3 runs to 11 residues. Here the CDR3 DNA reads TGTGCCAGCAGCTCCACGGGTTTGGAGTACTTC. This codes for CASSSTGLEYF. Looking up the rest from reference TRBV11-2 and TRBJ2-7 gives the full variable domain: EAGVAQSPRYKIIEKRQSVAFWCNPISGHATLYWYQQILGQGPKLLIQFQNNGVVDDSQLPKDRFSAERLKGVDSTLKIQPAKLEDSAVYLCASSSTGLEYFGPGTRLTVT.

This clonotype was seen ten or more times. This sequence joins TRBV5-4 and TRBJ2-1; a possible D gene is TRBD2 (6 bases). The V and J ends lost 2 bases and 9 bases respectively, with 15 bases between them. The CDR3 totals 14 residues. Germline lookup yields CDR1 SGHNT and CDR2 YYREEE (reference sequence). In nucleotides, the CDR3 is TGTGCCAGCAGCTTCTTTTCGGGAGTAGGTGAGCAGTTCTTC. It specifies CASSFFSGVGEQFF.

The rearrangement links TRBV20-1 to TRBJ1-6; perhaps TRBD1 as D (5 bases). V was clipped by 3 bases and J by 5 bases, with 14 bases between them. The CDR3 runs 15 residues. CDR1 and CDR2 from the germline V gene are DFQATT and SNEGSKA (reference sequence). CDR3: CSASPPGYHNSPLHF. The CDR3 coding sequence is TGCAGTGCTAGTCCGCCAGGGTATCATAATTCACCCCTCCACTTT.

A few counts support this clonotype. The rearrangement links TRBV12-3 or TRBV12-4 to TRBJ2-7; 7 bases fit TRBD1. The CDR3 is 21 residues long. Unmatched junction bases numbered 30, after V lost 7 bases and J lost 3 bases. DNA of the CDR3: TGTGCCAGCACCCAGAAGGTAAATGGCCCGAGAGCGAGGGGGCCCCACTACGAGCAGTACTTC. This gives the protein CASTQKVNGPRARGPHYEQYF.

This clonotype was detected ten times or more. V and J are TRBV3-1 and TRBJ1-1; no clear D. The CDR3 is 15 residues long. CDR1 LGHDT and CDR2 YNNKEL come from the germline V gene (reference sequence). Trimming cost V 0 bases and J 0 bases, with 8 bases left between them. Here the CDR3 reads CASSQDWAMNTEAFF. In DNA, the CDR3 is TGTGCCAGCAGCCAAGATTGGGCCATGAACACTGAAGCTTTCTTT.

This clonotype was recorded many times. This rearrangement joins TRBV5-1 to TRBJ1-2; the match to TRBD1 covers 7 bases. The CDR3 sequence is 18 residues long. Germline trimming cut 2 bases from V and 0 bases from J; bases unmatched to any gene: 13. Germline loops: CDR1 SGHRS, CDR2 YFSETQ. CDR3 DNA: TGCGCCAGCAGCTTAAATCGGGACAGACCGGGAGCTAACTATGGCTACACCTTC. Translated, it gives CASSLNRDRPGANYGYTF. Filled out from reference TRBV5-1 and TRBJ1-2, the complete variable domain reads KAGVTQTPRYLIKTRGQQVTLSCSPISGHRSVSWYQQTPGQGLQFLFEYFSETQRNKGNFPGRFSGRQFSNSRSEMNVSTLELGDSALYLCASSLNRDRPGANYGYTFGSGTRLTVV.

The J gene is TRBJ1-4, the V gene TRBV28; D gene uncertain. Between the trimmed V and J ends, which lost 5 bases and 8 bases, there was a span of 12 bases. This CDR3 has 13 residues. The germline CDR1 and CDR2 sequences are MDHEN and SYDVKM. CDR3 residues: CASSPVSSEKLFF. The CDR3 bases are TGTGCCAGCAGTCCAGTAAGTTCCGAAAAACTGTTTTTT.

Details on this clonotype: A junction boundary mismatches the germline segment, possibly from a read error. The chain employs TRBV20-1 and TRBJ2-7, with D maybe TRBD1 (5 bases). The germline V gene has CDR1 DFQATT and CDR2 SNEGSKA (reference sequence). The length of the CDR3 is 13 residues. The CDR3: CGARRRAHPEQYF. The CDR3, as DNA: TGCGGTGCTAGACGCAGGGCGCATCCCGAGCAGTACTTC.